Detailed here is one T cell receptor beta chain. The record originates from a study of T cell changes during pregnancy in multiple sclerosis. The length of the CDR3 is 15 residues. CDR1 and CDR2 (germline): SGDLS, YYNGEE. V shed 0 bases and J 2 bases; nucleotides not matched to a gene: 2. Assay used: immunoSEQ multiplex PCR; TCRdb lists only in-frame clones, some missing. The profile shows roughly 61,000 clones, around 94% of them singletons. This sequence joins TRBV9 and TRBJ1-3; TRBD1 matches at 7 bases. Sequenced material: CD8+ T cells from peripheral blood mononuclear cells, taken after pregnancy. The receptor comes from a female donor with multiple sclerosis, enrolled in a pregnancy study. The DNA of the CDR3 is TGTGCCAGCAGCGTAGACGGGACAGCTGGAAACACCATATATTTT. Translated, it gives CASSVDGTAGNTIYF.